Sequencing of this T cell receptor (beta chain) was carried out in a study of identical twins' blood T cells. Turning to the study itself: Some 50 million reads covered about six alpha-chain and about six beta-chain libraries.

The CDR3 sequence is 15 residues long. Germline CDR1 and CDR2: MNHEY and SMNVEV (reference sequence). V was clipped by 6 bases and J by 2 bases, with 16 bases between them. TCRdb recomputed calls from the 5' RACE reads with MiXCR, one row per CDR3 protein. The sample yields around 380,000 distinct CDR3 sequences, roughly 31% seen once. Sequencing used PBMCs. This receptor was taken from a woman aged 18-49 years in good health. The rearrangement joins TRBV27 to TRBJ1-2; D perhaps matches TRBD1 (5 bases). This chain's CDR3 is CASRYSSGRNYGYTF. For the CDR3, the DNA is TGTGCCAGCAGATACTCCTCGGGACGAAACTATGGCTACACCTTC.